Presented here are 3 T cell receptor beta chains from one specimen sequenced in a study of T cell changes during pregnancy in multiple sclerosis. TCRdb's copy holds only in-frame clones and misses some; the assay was immunoSEQ multiplex PCR. Seen here are approximately 30,000 clones, about nine tenths observed once, and the top ten hold over 0.45%. The sample consisted of CD4+ T cells from peripheral blood mononuclear cells, taken in the first trimester of pregnancy. Every receptor here comes from a female donor in good health, enrolled as a control in a pregnancy study.

This clone was recorded only once. This chain connects TRBV19 to TRBJ2-2; 7 bases agree with TRBD2. Looked up from germline, CDR1 is LNHDA and CDR2 is SQIVND (reference sequence). This CDR3 contains 15 residues. Trimming removed 3 bases from V and 1 base from J; junction bases left unmatched: 2. CDR3 loop: CASSIRGENTGELFF. CDR3 DNA: TGTGCCAGTAGTATCCGGGGGGAGAACACCGGGGAGCTGTTTTTT.

The CDR3, as DNA: TGTGCCAGTCTGGACAGGGCCCACGGGGAGCTGTTTTTT. Protein product: CASLDRAHGELFF. The rearrangement uses TRBV25-1 and TRBJ2-2, with 8 bases matching TRBD1. The germline V gene has CDR1 MGHDK and CDR2 SYGVNS. The CDR3 length is 13 residues. After removal of 9 bases from V and 7 bases from J, the junction contained 7 bases not matched to a gene.

The rearrangement uses TRBV19 and TRBJ2-1; D gene uncertain. This CDR3 has 13 amino acids. V was cut by 4 bases and J by 6 bases, with 10 bases left in between. From germline, CDR1 is LNHDA and CDR2 SQIVND (reference sequence). This CDR3 reads CASSTSHINEQFF. The CDR3 nucleotides read TGTGCCAGTAGTACCTCCCACATCAATGAGCAGTTCTTC.